This TCR beta chain was identified during a study of blood T cell dynamics during melanoma immunotherapy. Germline-derived CDR1 and CDR2 are MNHNY and SVGAGI (reference sequence). V was shortened by 5 bases and J by 5 bases, with 10 bases between the two germline ends. This CDR3 has 12 amino acids. Assay used: immunoSEQ multiplex PCR; TCRdb lists only in-frame clones, some missing. The sample consists of over 20,000 clones, around nine tenths of them appearing once. Time point described: pre-treatment baseline. This TCR was sampled from a human donor with melanoma. The rearrangement links TRBV6-6 to TRBJ2-7; D is uncertain. Sequencing used blood, obtained from a patient treated with checkpoint blockade. CDR3 in amino acids: CASSPNYNEQYF. The CDR3 DNA reads TGTGCCAGCAGTCCCAATTATAACGAGCAGTACTTC.